This T cell receptor beta chain originates from a study of cytomegalovirus exposure and HLA in healthy donors. Findings and caveats of the study: Both high specificity and high sensitivity reportedly marked the classifier's diagnosis of cytomegalovirus status. It was shown in a later analysis that HLA-associated TCR beta chains were more clonally expanded than other, equally common chains. As a later analysis showed, a missense DCLRE1C variant was linked to trimming of TCR beta V- and J-genes. Across donors, presence/absence analyses took sequencing depth to be roughly uniform.

As to this clone: Its antigen is as yet unknown.

Germline assignment: CDR1 MNHEY and CDR2 SVGAGI. Losses at the gene ends were 5 bases for V and 3 bases for J; bases not matched to a gene: 4. The CDR3 totals 14 residues. A multiplex PCR was run with 60 Vbeta primers and 13 Jbeta primers. Profiling relied on immunoSEQ multiplex PCR, and the TCRdb table lists in-frame clones only, not all of them. Its table lists 80,000 to 100,000 clones. Sequencing was done on a sample of PBMCs. The source is a man in his forties or fifties in good health and CMV-seronegative. The rearrangement uses TRBV6-5 and TRBJ2-7; 10 positions match TRBD2. The CDR3 spells CASSLAGEFYEQYF. In DNA form, the CDR3 reads TGTGCCAGCAGTCTAGCGGGGGAGTTCTACGAGCAGTACTTC.